This TCR beta chain came from a study of cytomegalovirus exposure and HLA in healthy donors. Study-level findings and limits: Among TCR beta chains, those listed as cytomegalovirus-associated numbered approximately 150.

Trimming left V 0 bases short and J 1 base short, with 16 bases between. The germline V gene encodes CDR1 SGDLS and CDR2 YYNGEE. The CDR3 length is 17 residues. PCR was performed using 60 Vbeta and 13 Jbeta primers. Profiling relied on immunoSEQ multiplex PCR, and the TCRdb table lists in-frame clones only, not all of them. Of 150,000 to 200,000 clones listed, over 75% are singletons. A note on this clone: Its matching antigen is unknown.

The TCR sequence derives from a woman aged 45-60 years in good health and CMV-seronegative. The chain couples TRBV9 to TRBJ1-1, with a weak D call TRBD1 (5 bases). The sequenced sample consisted of PBMCs. CDR3 protein: CASSVAGDRFPNTEAFF. DNA of the CDR3: TGTGCCAGCAGCGTAGCTGGAGACAGATTTCCGAACACTGAAGCTTTCTTT.